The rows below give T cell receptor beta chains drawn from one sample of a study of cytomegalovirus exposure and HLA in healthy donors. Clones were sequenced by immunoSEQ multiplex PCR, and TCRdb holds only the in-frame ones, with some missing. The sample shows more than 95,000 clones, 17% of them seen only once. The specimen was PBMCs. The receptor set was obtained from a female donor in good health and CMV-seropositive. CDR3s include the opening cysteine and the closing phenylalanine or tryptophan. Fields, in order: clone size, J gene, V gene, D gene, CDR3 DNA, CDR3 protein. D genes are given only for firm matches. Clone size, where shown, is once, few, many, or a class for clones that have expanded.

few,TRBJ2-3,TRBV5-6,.,TGTGCCAGAAGCTTGCAGGGGCTAGATACGCAGTATTTT,CARSLQGLDTQYF
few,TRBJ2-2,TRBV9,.,TGTGCCAGCAGCGTACAGGGACATCCGAACACCGGGGAGCTGTTTTTT,CASSVQGHPNTGELFF
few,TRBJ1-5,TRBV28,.,TGTGCCAGCAGTTTGAACAGGGATAGCAATCAGCCCCAGCATTTT,CASSLNRDSNQPQHF
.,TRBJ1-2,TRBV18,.,TGTGCCAGCTCACCATCGTCAGGGGAAATAAACTATGGCTACACCTTC,CASSPSSGEINYGYTF
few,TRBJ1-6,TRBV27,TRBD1,TGTGCCAGCAGTTTATACGGACAGGGGCGATCACCCCTCCACTTT,CASSLYGQGRSPLHF
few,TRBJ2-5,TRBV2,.,TGTGCCAGCAGTAAAATACTAGGCCGTGAGACCCAGTACTTC,CASSKILGRETQYF
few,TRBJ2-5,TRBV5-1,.,TGCGCCAGCAGCTTGGATGGCAATATAGAGACCCAGTACTTC,CASSLDGNIETQYF
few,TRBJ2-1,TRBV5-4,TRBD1,TGTGCCAGCAGCTTTCGGACAGGGGCTTCCTACAATGAGCAGTTCTTC,CASSFRTGASYNEQFF
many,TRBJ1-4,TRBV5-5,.,TGTGCCAGCAGCCGGAATGAAAAACTGTTTTTT,CASSRNEKLFF
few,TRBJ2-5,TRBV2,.,TGTGCCAGCAGTGGGACTCCCCAAGAGACCCAGTACTTC,CASSGTPQETQYF
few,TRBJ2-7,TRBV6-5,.,TGTGCCAGCATCCGGGTGGGCTCCTACGAGCAGTACTTC,CASIRVGSYEQYF
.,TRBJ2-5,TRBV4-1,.,TGCGCCAGCAGCCAAGGGGTTGCCCAGGGGTTCCAAGAGACCCAGTACTTC,CASSQGVAQGFQETQYF
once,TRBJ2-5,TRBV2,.,TGTGCCAGCAGTTATGACAGGAGCCAAGAGACCCAGTACTTC,CASSYDRSQETQYF
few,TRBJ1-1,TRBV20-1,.,TGCAGTGCTAGTTCCTTTGAAGCTTTCTTT,CSASSFEAFF
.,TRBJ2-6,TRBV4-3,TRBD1,TGCGCCAGCAGCCAAGATGTCGGGGACAGGAGCTCTGGGGCCAACGTCCTGACTTTC,CASSQDVGDRSSGANVLTF
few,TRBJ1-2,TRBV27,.,TGTGCCAGCAGTCGGGCAGGGCCCTATGGCTACACCTTC,CASSRAGPYGYTF
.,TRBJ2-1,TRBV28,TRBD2,TGTGCCAGCAGACAAAGCGGGAGGACCTACAATGAGCAGTTCTTC,CASRQSGRTYNEQFF
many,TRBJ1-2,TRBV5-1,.,TGCGCCAGCAGCCTACGTCCAGACAGCCCCTATGGCTACACCTTC,CASSLRPDSPYGYTF
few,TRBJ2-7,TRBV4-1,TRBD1,TGCGCCAGCAGCCTTTACTCACCGGGACAGGGGTTCTCCTACGAGCAGTACTTC,CASSLYSPGQGFSYEQYF
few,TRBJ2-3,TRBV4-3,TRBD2,TGCGCCAGCAGCCACAAACTAGCGGGAGGCACAGATACACAGTATTTT,CASSHKLAGGTDTQYF
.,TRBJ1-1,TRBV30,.,TGTGCCTGGAGTGAAGGGATAGGGAGGAACACTGAAGCTTTCTTT,CAWSEGIGRNTEAFF
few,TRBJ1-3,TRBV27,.,TGTGCCAGCAAGACTACGGGACATTCAGGAAACACCATATATTTT,CASKTTGHSGNTIYF
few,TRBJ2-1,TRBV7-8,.,TGTGCCAGCAGCTTCGGACAGCTCAATGAGCAGTTCTTC,CASSFGQLNEQFF
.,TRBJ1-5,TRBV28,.,TGTGCCAGCAGCCTCTCAGGGCAGCCCCAGCATTTT,CASSLSGQPQHF
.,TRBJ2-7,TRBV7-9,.,TGTGCCAGCAGCTTATATTCCTGGACAGCTGGTAGTTACGAGCAGTACTTC,CASSLYSWTAGSYEQYF
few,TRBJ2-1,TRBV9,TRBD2,TGTGCCAGCAGCACTTGGACTAGCGGAGGGAATGAGCAGTTCTTC,CASSTWTSGGNEQFF
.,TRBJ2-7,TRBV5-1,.,TGCGCCAGCAGCTTTTTGGAGGGGAAATCCTACGAGCAGTACTTC,CASSFLEGKSYEQYF
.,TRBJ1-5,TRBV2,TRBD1,TGTGCCAGCATGACAGGGGGACCGGATCAGCCCCAGCATTTT,CASMTGGPDQPQHF